This record looks at one T cell receptor beta chain sequence and its context. Antigen: not known. V lost 3 bases and J lost 4, with 22 bases in between. The germline CDR1 and CDR2 sequences are SGHVS and FQNEAQ. This CDR3 region has 17 residues. These data are taken from a study of T cell repertoires in ileal Crohn's disease. As for the study in general: Every patient was operated on for stricturing (about 60%) or penetrating (about 40%) complications.

Assay used: immunoSEQ multiplex PCR; TCRdb lists only in-frame clones, some missing. The table lists about 62,000 clones, approximately 88% of them singletons. Study outcomes and limitations: Clonality above 26.8% at surgery always came with endoscopic recurrence.

Documented time point: neoterminal ileum biopsy at postoperative endoscopy, about 6 months after surgery. This TCR was sampled from an adult with Crohn's disease. Sample: ileal tissue. This sequence joins TRBV7-8 and TRBJ2-7, with D tentatively TRBD1 (5 bases). Written as DNA, the CDR3 is TGTGCCAGCAGCTTGGTAAGGTCTACAGGATATGGATACGAGCAGTACGTC. The encoded protein is CASSLVRSTGYGYEQYV.